The 16 T cell receptor beta chains given below trace back to one sample, sequenced in a study of blood T cell repertoires in COVID-19. Profiling relied on immunoSEQ multiplex PCR, and the TCRdb table lists in-frame clones only, not all of them. The sample has roughly 140,000 clones, around 80% seen once; the top ten hold 10% to 15%. Sequences were obtained from peripheral blood. The origin of the receptors is a man between 60 and 70 years old with active or convalescent COVID-19.

In this sample, this clone turned up once. This chain links TRBV7-8 with TRBJ2-1; no firm D call. This CDR3 is built from 15 residues. In germline, CDR1 is SGHVS, CDR2 FQNEAQ. Trimming removed 1 base from V and 5 bases from J, with 12 bases in between. Here the CDR3 DNA reads TGTGCCAGCAGCTTAGAAGAGTATAAGCACAATGAGCAGTTCTTC. Translated: CASSLEEYKHNEQFF.

The chain recombines TRBV14 with TRBJ1-6; D is possibly TRBD1 (6 bases). This CDR3 comprises 16 residues. The ends were cut back, 2 bases at V and 7 bases at J, with 15 bases in the middle. Germline V gene lookup returns CDR1 SGHDN and CDR2 FVKESK. The CDR3 is CASSQRRGFENSPLHF. CDR3 in DNA: TGTGCCAGCAGCCAAAGAAGGGGGTTCGAGAATTCACCCCTCCACTTT.

The chain combines TRBV5-6 with TRBJ1-6; perhaps TRBD1 as D (5 bases). The germline V gene has CDR1 SGHDT and CDR2 YYEEEE. Trimming took off 4 bases at V and 9 bases at J, with 11 bases between the two ends. CDR3 length: 13 residues. CDR3: CASSGDLVSPLHF. The CDR3 region has the DNA TGTGCCAGCAGCGGGGACTTGGTTTCACCCCTCCACTTT.

The rearrangement joins TRBV6-5 to TRBJ2-1; 7 bases match TRBD2. The V gene end was trimmed by 9 bases and the J gene end by 6 bases; junction bases not matched to a gene: 14. The CDR3 contains 15 residues. The germline CDR1 and CDR2 sequences are MNHEY and SVGAGI. CDR3 DNA sequence: TGTGCCAGTAGCACCGGGACTACCTTTACCAATGAGCAGTTCTTC. Translated, it gives CASSTGTTFTNEQFF.

This chain uses TRBV6-6 with TRBJ2-1; TRBD2 aligns across 11 bases. The trim removed 5 bases at V and 7 bases at J, leaving 13 bases unmatched. Germline CDR1 and CDR2: MNHNY and SVGAGI (reference sequence). This CDR3 has 17 residues. The CDR3 DNA reads as TGTGCCAGCAGTCCGGATGGGACTAGCGGAGGGTGGAATGAGCAGTTCTTC. Its protein is CASSPDGTSGGWNEQFF.

This chain joins TRBV5-1 and TRBJ2-2, with TRBD2 as a possible D gene (6 bases). Germline V gene data show CDR1 as SGHRS and CDR2 as YFSETQ. This CDR3 has 14 amino acids. V gave up 0 bases and J gave up 5 bases, with 8 bases separating them. The CDR3 loop reads CASSLVGTTGELFF. The CDR3 region has the DNA TGCGCCAGCAGCTTGGTAGGGACTACCGGGGAGCTGTTTTTT.

The chain carries TRBV28 and TRBJ1-6, with 7 bases that match TRBD1. This CDR3 is 15 amino acids long. CDR1 and CDR2 (germline): MDHEN, SYDVKM. With 5 bases clipped from V and 10 bases from J, the junction kept 11 bases outside the gene matches. The DNA for the CDR3 is TGTGCCAGCAGTCCCCCGACAGGGAAGGGGTCACCCCTCCACTTT. Translation: CASSPPTGKGSPLHF.

The CDR3 protein is CATSDGGRGPSSYEQYF. The CDR3 region has the DNA TGTGCCACCAGTGACGGTGGCAGGGGACCTAGCTCCTACGAGCAGTACTTC. J is TRBJ2-7 and V is TRBV24-1, with a tentative D call TRBD1 (6 bases). Germline V gives CDR1 KGHDR, CDR2 SFDVKD. This CDR3 spans 17 amino acids. Trimming left V 4 bases short and J 0 bases short, with 18 bases between.

The J gene is TRBJ2-1, the V gene TRBV4-2; D is uncertain. V lost 1 base, J lost 6 bases, and 10 bases lay in between. The CDR3 sequence is 14 residues long. CDR1 is LGHNA, CDR2 YNFKEQ, per germline. CDR3 region: CASSQGRRINEQFF. CDR3 nucleotide sequence: TGTGCCAGCAGCCAAGGCCGCAGGATCAATGAGCAGTTCTTC.

This clone has only a few counts. The V and J genes are TRBV5-1 and TRBJ2-7, with D possibly TRBD2 on 6 matching bases. Between the trimmed V and J ends, which lost 1 base and 5 bases, there was a span of 13 bases. The CDR3 contains 14 residues. Germline CDR1 SGHRS, CDR2 YFSETQ. The CDR3 DNA is TGCGCCAGCAGCTTGAGCCTGCCGGGGGACGAGCAGTACTTC. This encodes CASSLSLPGDEQYF.

The chain employs TRBV19 and TRBJ1-4; perhaps TRBD1 as D (5 bases). The CDR3 spans 14 residues. Germline CDR1 is LNHDA and CDR2 is SQIVND (reference sequence). Trimming took off 2 bases at V and 8 bases at J, with 12 bases between the two ends. CDR3 in amino acids: CASSINQGGEKLFF. Written as DNA, the CDR3 is TGTGCCAGTAGTATAAACCAGGGAGGGGAAAAACTGTTTTTT. Full variable domain (rest looked up from reference TRBV19 and TRBJ1-4): DGGITQSPKYLFRKEGQNVTLSCEQNLNHDAMYWYRQDPGQGLRLIYYSQIVNDFQKGDIAEGYSVSREKKESFPLTVTSAQKNPTAFYLCASSINQGGEKLFFGSGTQLSVL.

The chain combines TRBV23-1 with TRBJ2-5; possible D gene TRBD2, 6 bases. TRBV23-1 falls under the ORF class, with uncertain function. The CDR3 covers 19 residues. V lost 0 bases to trimming and J lost 3 bases, with 23 bases between them. The CDR3 DNA reads TGCGCCAGCAGTCAATCTTTGGTCGGGTTGGAGGGCCTTAAAGAGACCCAGTACTTC. Translation: CASSQSLVGLEGLKETQYF.

The chain combines TRBV19 with TRBJ1-1, with D perhaps matching TRBD1 (5 bases). The CDR3 is 17 amino acids. Trimming shortened V by 3 bases and J by 5 bases, and 22 bases separated the two germline ends. Germline V gives CDR1 LNHDA, CDR2 SQIVND (reference sequence). This CDR3 is CASSIKGGRQWGTEAFF. The CDR3 DNA reads as TGTGCCAGTAGTATTAAGGGCGGGAGACAGTGGGGAACTGAAGCTTTCTTT. Based on the CDR3 plus reference TRBV19 and TRBJ1-1, the full variable domain is DGGITQSPKYLFRKEGQNVTLSCEQNLNHDAMYWYRQDPGQGLRLIYYSQIVNDFQKGDIAEGYSVSREKKESFPLTVTSAQKNPTAFYLCASSIKGGRQWGTEAFFGQGTRLTVV.

CDR3 protein: CAISDQDRGSEAFF. The CDR3 DNA reads as TGTGCCATCAGTGATCAGGACAGGGGATCTGAAGCTTTCTTT. The chain uses TRBV10-3 and TRBJ1-1; 9 nucleotides match TRBD1. The junction had 5 bases not matched to a gene; V was cut back by 3 bases and J by 6 bases. The CDR3 runs 14 residues. Per the germline V gene, CDR1 is ENHRY and CDR2 is SYGVKD.

The genes are TRBV11-2 and TRBJ2-5; a possible D gene is TRBD2 (5 bases). V was shortened by 4 bases and J by 5 bases, with 20 bases between the two germline ends. This CDR3 is 16 amino acids long. Germline V gene sequence: CDR1 SGHAT, CDR2 FQNNGV. The CDR3 DNA reads TGTGCCAGCAGCTCTCTAGCAGGCTACCCGGGGGAGACCCAGTACTTC. This sequence encodes CASSSLAGYPGETQYF.

Turning to this clone: Other DNA sequences within the sample encode an identical CDR3. The rearrangement links TRBV6-6 to TRBJ2-7; 10 bases agree with TRBD1. Germline V lookup: CDR1 MNHNY, CDR2 SVGAGI (reference sequence). The CDR3 runs to 14 residues. V gave up 5 bases and J gave up 6 bases; unmatched junction bases: 7. The CDR3 DNA is TGTGCCAGCAGTCAAGGACAGGGGGGAGGCGAGCAGTACTTC. Its translation is CASSQGQGGGEQYF.